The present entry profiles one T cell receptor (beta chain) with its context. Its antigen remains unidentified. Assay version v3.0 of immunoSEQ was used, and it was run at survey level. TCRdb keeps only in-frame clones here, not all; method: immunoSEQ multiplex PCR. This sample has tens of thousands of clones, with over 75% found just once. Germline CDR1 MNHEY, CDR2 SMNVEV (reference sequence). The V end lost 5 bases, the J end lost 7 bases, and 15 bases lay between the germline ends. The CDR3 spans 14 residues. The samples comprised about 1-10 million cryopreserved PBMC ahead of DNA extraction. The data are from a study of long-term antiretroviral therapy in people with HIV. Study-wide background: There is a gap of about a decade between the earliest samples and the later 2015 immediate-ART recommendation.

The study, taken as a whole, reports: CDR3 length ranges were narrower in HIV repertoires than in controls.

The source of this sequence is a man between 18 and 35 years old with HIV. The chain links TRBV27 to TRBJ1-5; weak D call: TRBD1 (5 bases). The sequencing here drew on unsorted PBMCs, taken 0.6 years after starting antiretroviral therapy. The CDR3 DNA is TGTGCCAGCAGTCCTGGGGCGCCCCGGCAGCCCCAGCATTTT. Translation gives CASSPGAPRQPQHF.